This is a list of T cell receptor beta chains from one sample in a study of T cell responses to AZD1222 COVID-19 vaccine. The method was immunoSEQ multiplex PCR; TCRdb's version includes in-frame clones alone and lacks a portion of them. The table shows more than 100,000 clones, with roughly 89% occurring only once. The material sequenced was peripheral blood, taken on day 0 of AZD1222 vaccination. The receptors derive from an adult in good health. CDR3s include the opening cysteine and the closing phenylalanine or tryptophan. The D gene is left open where the match is weak. Some rows have no size entry. The others give once, few or many, or a class for an expanded clone.

d_gene: -
v_gene: TRBV6-1
abundance: -
j_gene: TRBJ1-4
CDR3aa: CASSRQWNEKLFF
CDR3nt: TGTGCCAGCAGCAGACAGTGGAATGAAAAACTGTTTTTT

d_gene: TRBD2
v_gene: TRBV5-6
abundance: few
j_gene: TRBJ2-3
CDR3aa: CASSTTSGSTDTQYF
CDR3nt: TGTGCCAGCAGTACGACTAGCGGGAGCACAGATACGCAGTATTTT

d_gene: -
v_gene: TRBV7-6
abundance: -
j_gene: TRBJ1-3
CDR3aa: CASSFDSQMTSGNTIYF
CDR3nt: TGTGCCAGCAGCTTTGACTCACAGATGACCTCTGGAAACACCATATATTTT

d_gene: -
v_gene: TRBV18
abundance: -
j_gene: TRBJ2-3
CDR3aa: CASSPPVGTDTQYF
CDR3nt: TGTGCCAGCTCACCACCCGTGGGCACAGATACGCAGTATTTT

d_gene: TRBD2
v_gene: TRBV13
abundance: -
j_gene: TRBJ2-3
CDR3aa: CASSSGLAGGVTDTQYF
CDR3nt: TGTGCCAGCAGCTCCGGACTAGCGGGGGGGGTGACAGATACGCAGTATTTT

d_gene: -
v_gene: TRBV9
abundance: -
j_gene: TRBJ2-5
CDR3aa: CASSYWQGETQYF
CDR3nt: TGTGCCAGCAGTTATTGGCAAGGGGAGACCCAGTACTTC

d_gene: -
v_gene: TRBV5-4
abundance: -
j_gene: TRBJ1-2
CDR3aa: CASSQTRSYGYTF
CDR3nt: TGTGCCAGCAGCCAAACACGGTCCTATGGCTACACCTTC

d_gene: TRBD1
v_gene: TRBV12-5
abundance: -
j_gene: TRBJ2-7
CDR3aa: CASGLPQGQGISYEQYF
CDR3nt: TGTGCTAGTGGTTTGCCACAGGGACAGGGGATCTCCTACGAGCAGTACTTC

d_gene: -
v_gene: TRBV2
abundance: -
j_gene: TRBJ1-6
CDR3aa: CASSAVGDNSPLHF
CDR3nt: TGTGCCAGCAGTGCAGTAGGGGATAATTCACCCCTCCACTTT

d_gene: -
v_gene: TRBV15
abundance: -
j_gene: TRBJ1-4
CDR3aa: CATSRGSGGRNEKLFF
CDR3nt: TGTGCCACCAGCAGAGGCTCGGGGGGCAGGAATGAAAAACTGTTTTTT

d_gene: -
v_gene: TRBV24-1
abundance: -
j_gene: TRBJ2-1
CDR3aa: CATSGRRGYNEQFF
CDR3nt: TGTGCCACCAGCGGCCGTCGAGGGTACAATGAGCAGTTCTTC

d_gene: TRBD2
v_gene: TRBV5-1
abundance: -
j_gene: TRBJ2-5
CDR3aa: CASSPEGGRGETQYF
CDR3nt: TGCGCCAGCAGCCCCGAGGGCGGGAGGGGAGAGACCCAGTACTTC

d_gene: TRBD1
v_gene: TRBV18
abundance: -
j_gene: TRBJ1-2
CDR3aa: CASSPDISTGGSGYTF
CDR3nt: TGTGCCAGCTCACCTGATATTTCGACAGGGGGGTCTGGGTACACCTTC

d_gene: -
v_gene: TRBV6-5
abundance: -
j_gene: TRBJ1-1
CDR3aa: CASRLRVNTEAFF
CDR3nt: TGTGCCAGCCGCCTTAGGGTTAACACTGAAGCTTTCTTT

d_gene: -
v_gene: TRBV5-5
abundance: -
j_gene: TRBJ2-1
CDR3aa: CASSPPGSSYNEQFF
CDR3nt: TGTGCCAGCAGCCCCCCCGGTAGCTCCTACAATGAGCAGTTCTTC

d_gene: TRBD2
v_gene: TRBV25-1
abundance: -
j_gene: TRBJ2-5
CDR3aa: CASSSTTSGAFQETQYF
CDR3nt: TGTGCCAGCAGTTCCACGACTAGCGGGGCCTTCCAAGAGACCCAGTACTTC

d_gene: -
v_gene: TRBV18
abundance: -
j_gene: TRBJ2-7
CDR3aa: CASSPFGRTIYEQYF
CDR3nt: TGTGCCAGCTCACCATTCGGGCGGACCATCTACGAGCAGTACTTC

d_gene: TRBD1
v_gene: TRBV7-3
abundance: -
j_gene: TRBJ2-2
CDR3aa: CASRVDRSGELFF
CDR3nt: TGTGCCAGCAGAGTGGACAGGTCCGGGGAGCTGTTTTTT

d_gene: -
v_gene: TRBV18
abundance: -
j_gene: TRBJ2-2
CDR3aa: CASSPRYDANTGELFF
CDR3nt: TGTGCCAGCTCACCACGGTACGACGCGAACACCGGGGAGCTGTTTTTT

d_gene: -
v_gene: TRBV10-2
abundance: -
j_gene: TRBJ2-2
CDR3aa: CASSRDTGELFF
CDR3nt: TGCGCCAGCAGTCGGGACACCGGGGAGCTGTTTTTT

d_gene: -
v_gene: TRBV5-1
abundance: -
j_gene: TRBJ2-1
CDR3aa: CASSGSSYNEQFF
CDR3nt: TGCGCCAGCAGCGGGTCCTCCTACAATGAGCAGTTCTTC

d_gene: TRBD1
v_gene: TRBV27
abundance: -
j_gene: TRBJ2-7
CDR3aa: CASSFSGTGYYEQYF
CDR3nt: TGTGCCAGCAGTTTCTCCGGGACAGGGTACTACGAGCAGTACTTC

d_gene: -
v_gene: TRBV5-6
abundance: -
j_gene: TRBJ2-1
CDR3aa: CASSGTIYNEQFF
CDR3nt: TGTGCCAGCAGCGGGACAATTTACAATGAGCAGTTCTTC

d_gene: -
v_gene: TRBV5-1
abundance: -
j_gene: TRBJ1-1
CDR3aa: CATRPWARGTEAFF
CDR3nt: TGCGCCACCAGACCGTGGGCCCGGGGCACTGAAGCTTTCTTT

d_gene: -
v_gene: TRBV19
abundance: -
j_gene: TRBJ1-2
CDR3aa: CASSSPRDGGYGYTF
CDR3nt: TGTGCCAGTAGTTCCCCCAGGGATGGCGGCTATGGCTACACCTTC

d_gene: -
v_gene: TRBV2
abundance: -
j_gene: TRBJ1-1
CDR3aa: CASRENTEAFF
CDR3nt: TGTGCCAGCAGGGAGAACACTGAAGCTTTCTTT

d_gene: -
v_gene: TRBV2
abundance: -
j_gene: TRBJ1-2
CDR3aa: CASSDIRGSNYGYTF
CDR3nt: TGTGCCAGCAGTGATATCAGGGGATCTAACTATGGCTACACCTTC

d_gene: -
v_gene: TRBV7-9
abundance: once
j_gene: TRBJ1-2
CDR3aa: CASSLRDGDYGYTF
CDR3nt: TGTGCCAGCAGCTTACGAGACGGAGACTATGGCTACACCTTC

d_gene: TRBD2
v_gene: TRBV28
abundance: -
j_gene: TRBJ2-1
CDR3aa: CASSVTSGRGNEQFF
CDR3nt: TGTGCCAGCAGTGTCACTAGCGGGAGAGGCAATGAGCAGTTCTTC

d_gene: TRBD1
v_gene: TRBV5-4
abundance: -
j_gene: TRBJ1-6
CDR3aa: CASSPDRDSSYNSPLHF
CDR3nt: TGTGCCAGCAGCCCAGACAGGGATAGCTCCTATAATTCACCCCTCCACTTT

d_gene: -
v_gene: TRBV29-1
abundance: -
j_gene: TRBJ1-4
CDR3aa: CSVAVQINEKLFF
CDR3nt: TGCAGCGTTGCTGTACAGATAAATGAAAAACTGTTTTTT

d_gene: -
v_gene: TRBV5-1
abundance: -
j_gene: TRBJ2-7
CDR3aa: CASSSQGLEQYF
CDR3nt: TGCGCCAGCAGCTCCCAGGGTCTCGAGCAGTACTTC

d_gene: -
v_gene: TRBV24-1
abundance: -
j_gene: TRBJ2-2
CDR3aa: CATSEQGITGELFF
CDR3nt: TGTGCCACCAGTGAGCAGGGCATCACCGGGGAGCTGTTTTTT

d_gene: -
v_gene: TRBV6-5
abundance: once
j_gene: TRBJ1-6
CDR3aa: CASTLGANSPLHF
CDR3nt: TGTGCCAGCACTCTGGGGGCGAATTCACCCCTCCACTTT

d_gene: -
v_gene: TRBV29-1
abundance: -
j_gene: TRBJ1-2
CDR3aa: CSVVTGGDYGYTF
CDR3nt: TGCAGCGTTGTAACTGGGGGCGACTATGGCTACACCTTC

d_gene: -
v_gene: TRBV9
abundance: -
j_gene: TRBJ1-1
CDR3aa: CASSVDGLMAF
CDR3nt: TGTGCCAGCAGCGTAGACGGATTAATGGCGTTT

d_gene: -
v_gene: TRBV4-2
abundance: -
j_gene: TRBJ1-6
CDR3aa: CASSQDSRQSSYNSPLHF
CDR3nt: TGTGCCAGCAGCCAAGATTCGAGACAGAGCTCCTATAATTCACCCCTCCACTTT

d_gene: -
v_gene: TRBV6-5
abundance: -
j_gene: TRBJ1-1
CDR3aa: CASLWGAGSTEAFF
CDR3nt: TGTGCCAGCTTATGGGGGGCAGGGTCCACTGAAGCTTTCTTT

d_gene: -
v_gene: TRBV11-2
abundance: -
j_gene: TRBJ1-6
CDR3aa: CASSLEAGSYNSPLHF
CDR3nt: TGTGCCAGCAGCTTAGAAGCCGGGTCCTATAATTCACCCCTCCACTTT

d_gene: -
v_gene: TRBV28
abundance: -
j_gene: TRBJ1-3
CDR3aa: CASTSNVGGGLSGNTIYF
CDR3nt: TGTGCCAGCACCTCTAACGTCGGGGGCGGACTTTCTGGAAACACCATATATTTT

d_gene: TRBD1
v_gene: TRBV14
abundance: -
j_gene: TRBJ1-1
CDR3aa: CASSQVGTGDTEAFF
CDR3nt: TGTGCCAGCAGCCAAGTTGGTACAGGGGACACTGAAGCTTTCTTT

d_gene: TRBD2
v_gene: TRBV4-2
abundance: -
j_gene: TRBJ2-1
CDR3aa: CASSQSSGLAGEQFF
CDR3nt: TGTGCCAGCAGCCAGTCTAGCGGTCTGGCGGGTGAGCAGTTCTTC

d_gene: -
v_gene: TRBV27
abundance: few
j_gene: TRBJ1-1
CDR3aa: CASSHKKPGAFF
CDR3nt: TGTGCCAGCAGTCACAAGAAACCCGGAGCTTTCTTT

d_gene: TRBD2
v_gene: TRBV28
abundance: -
j_gene: TRBJ2-3
CDR3aa: CASSSLSGRAADTQYF
CDR3nt: TGTGCCAGCAGTTCTCTTAGTGGGAGGGCCGCAGATACGCAGTATTTT

d_gene: -
v_gene: TRBV7-3
abundance: -
j_gene: TRBJ2-1
CDR3aa: CASSLGYNEQFF
CDR3nt: TGTGCCAGCAGCTTAGGGTACAATGAGCAGTTCTTC

d_gene: -
v_gene: TRBV28
abundance: -
j_gene: TRBJ1-2
CDR3aa: CASSFISGSHGYTF
CDR3nt: TGTGCCAGCAGTTTTATATCAGGGTCCCATGGCTACACCTTC

d_gene: -
v_gene: TRBV30
abundance: once
j_gene: TRBJ1-5
CDR3aa: CAWSLGVGNQPQHF
CDR3nt: TGTGCCTGGAGTTTAGGGGTTGGCAATCAGCCCCAGCATTTT

d_gene: TRBD2
v_gene: TRBV28
abundance: -
j_gene: TRBJ2-1
CDR3aa: CASSLLGSGSQNEQFF
CDR3nt: TGTGCCAGCAGTTTATTAGGTAGCGGGAGTCAAAATGAGCAGTTCTTC